The 12 T cell receptor beta chains given below trace back to one sample, sequenced in a study of post-analysis software for immune sequencing data. Unique-molecular-identifier-tagged TCR beta cDNA libraries were used. TCRdb itself ran the PCR reads through MiXCR, one entry per CDR3 protein. The sample has about 820,000 distinct CDR3 sequences; around 50% are singletons. Their antigen targets remain unknown. Findings and caveats of the study: When patients were compared with controls, 4 or 5 TRBV segments were more frequent, TRBV5-6, TRBV5-1 and TRBV20-1 among them.

Sequencing input: blood. The receptors come from a girl aged 5-17 years with multiple sclerosis.

This chain joins TRBV10-2 and TRBJ2-3; D is possibly TRBD2 (5 bases). The germline gives CDR1 WSHSY, CDR2 SAAADI. The V gene lost 2 bases and the J gene lost 5 bases, with 14 bases spanning the gap. This CDR3 spans 15 amino acids. The CDR3 is CASSEPSSTGDTQYF. In DNA form, the CDR3 reads TGCGCCAGCAGTGAGCCTAGCAGTACCGGAGATACGCAGTATTTT.

This clonotype showed up just a few times. This chain uses TRBV20-1 with TRBJ2-7, with D tentatively TRBD1 (5 bases). V dropped 7 bases and J dropped 4 bases, with 20 bases sitting between them. The CDR3 is 14 residues long. Germline V CDR1 and CDR2: DFQATT, SNEGSKA (reference sequence). This CDR3 is CSVTNQGQLYEQYF. The CDR3 bases are TGCAGTGTGACGAATCAGGGCCAACTTTACGAGCAGTACTTC.

The gene calls are TRBV29-1 and TRBJ2-5; the D gene could be TRBD1 or TRBD2 (5 bases each). The end of the DNA is better explained by TRBJ2-7, so the J call may be wrong. Germline CDR1 SQVTM, CDR2 ANQGSEA. This CDR3 spans 14 amino acids. The chain's CDR3 is CSVVRGAHYDEQYF. DNA for the CDR3: TGCAGCGTTGTCAGAGGGGCGCACTACGACGAGCAGTACTTC.

The chain is built from TRBV20-1 and TRBJ2-2, with 8 bases matching TRBD1. Germline V CDR1 and CDR2: DFQATT, SNEGSKA (reference sequence). The ends lost 3 bases at V and 3 bases at J; junction bases unmatched: 6. The CDR3 totals 15 residues. The CDR3 nucleotides are TGCAGTGCTAGCCTACTACAGGGGGACACCGGGGAGCTGTTTTTT. Its translation: CSASLLQGDTGELFF.

As concerns this clonotype: The junction departs from the called germline gene at one end, perhaps through a read error. The chain combines TRBV7-9 with TRBJ1-2; 7 positions agree with TRBD1. This CDR3 is 13 amino acids long. Germline CDR1 SEHNR, CDR2 FQNEAQ (reference sequence). In DNA form, the CDR3 reads TGTGCCAGCAGCGACAGGGATGACTATGACTACACCTTC. Protein product: CASSDRDDYDYTF.

Here the CDR3 reads CASSPDPGEGTEAFF. The CDR3, as DNA: TGCGCCAGCAGCCCTGACCCAGGGGAGGGTACTGAAGCTTTCTTT. The chain has TRBV4-1 and TRBJ1-1, with D tentatively TRBD1 (6 bases). Looked up from germline, CDR1 is MGHRA and CDR2 is YSYEKL. Trimming left V 4 bases short and J 5 bases short, with 17 bases between. The CDR3 loop spans 15 amino acids.

This clonotype was counted between two and nine times. The chain is built from TRBV2 and TRBJ2-3; TRBD1 might be the D (5 bases). Deletions cut 6 bases from V and 1 base from J, with 14 bases between. Per germline, CDR1 SNHLY and CDR2 FYNNEI. The CDR3 spans 15 residues. CDR3 sequence: CASSADSVGTDTQYF. CDR3 sequence (DNA): TGTGCCAGCAGCGCCGACAGTGTCGGCACAGATACGCAGTATTTT.

This rearrangement joins TRBV5-1 to TRBJ2-5; D gene unclear. CDR1 and CDR2 (germline): SGHRS, YFSETQ. V lost 1 base, J lost 1 base, and 8 bases lay in between. The CDR3 is 14 amino acids. The CDR3 loop reads CASSLRVAQETQYF. The CDR3 DNA is TGCGCCAGCAGCTTGAGAGTAGCCCAAGAGACCCAGTACTTC.

The rearrangement links TRBV5-1 to TRBJ2-3; 8 bases map to TRBD2. There are 17 residues in the CDR3. The V and J ends lost 6 bases and 1 base, in that order; junction bases with no gene match: 13. Germline CDR1 is SGHRS and CDR2 is YFSETQ. The CDR3 region is CASTRTSSGERTDTQYF. The DNA for the CDR3 is TGCGCCAGCACCCGGACTAGCTCTGGGGAGCGCACAGATACGCAGTATTTT.

There are a few counts of this clonotype. The rearrangement links TRBV15 to TRBJ2-3, with D possibly called TRBD1 or TRBD2 (6 bases each). Trimming removed 5 bases at V and 3 bases at J, with 21 bases between. The CDR3 contains 17 residues. Germline CDR1 and CDR2: LNHNV and YYDKDF (reference sequence). As DNA, the CDR3 is TGTGCCACCAGCGGCCTTTATGGGGGGCGTCCGACAGATACGCAGTATTTT. This codes for CATSGLYGGRPTDTQYF.

CDR3 residues: CASSAGLGPYEQYF. The CDR3 DNA sequence: TGTGCCAGCAGTGCAGGACTGGGACCTTACGAGCAGTACTTC. The gene calls are TRBV6-5 and TRBJ2-7; the D call may be TRBD1 or TRBD2 (5 bases each). Looked up from germline, CDR1 is MNHEY and CDR2 is SVGAGI. The V gene lost 5 bases and the J gene lost 4 bases, with 15 bases spanning the gap. The CDR3 runs 14 residues.

Comment on this clonotype: One end of the junction varies from germline; a read error may be responsible. The chain combines TRBV19 with TRBJ2-1; TRBD2 matches 10 bases. The CDR3 has 16 amino acids. In germline, CDR1 is LNHDA, CDR2 SQIVND (reference sequence). CDR3 nucleotide sequence: TGCGCCAGTAGTGATTCGGCTAGCGGGAGCACCAATGAGCAGTTCTTC. Translation gives CASSDSASGSTNEQFF.